This T cell receptor beta chain was sequenced for a study of a mutant IDH1 vaccine in newly diagnosed glioma. On this clone itself: Its antigen remains unidentified.

The repertoire was sequenced with immunoSEQ multiplex PCR; TCRdb's copy has only in-frame clones and lacks some. This table holds some 11,000 clones, around 88% found once. Germline V gene lookup returns CDR1 SGHTA and CDR2 FQGNSA. CDR3 length equals 15 residues. V was clipped by 3 bases and J by 6 bases, with 18 bases between them. This sample's time point: week 23, last vaccination. All doses held 300 ug of mutant IDH1 20-mer peptide, with topical imiquimod. The input for sequencing was PBMCs, taken from a glioma patient whose treatment included an IDH1 peptide vaccine. The chain has TRBV7-2 and TRBJ2-7; the D gene is possibly TRBD2 (6 bases). This sequence originates from a woman between 40 and 50 years old with glioma. Some clones in this sample may be carry-over from other donors' samples. CDR3 residues: CASSFGGTLFREQYF. CDR3 coding DNA: TGTGCCAGCAGCTTCGGCGGGACTCTCTTTCGCGAGCAGTACTTC.